Listed below are T cell receptor beta chains from one sample, sequenced in a study of shared clonotypes between healthy human individuals. Produced via immunoSEQ multiplex PCR; TCRdb's table is partial and in-frame only. The table includes fewer than 850,000 clones, 96% detected once. The specimen was naive CD8+ T cells sorted from blood. These receptor sequences come from a young man in good health. The CDR3 runs from the conserved cysteine through the conserved F or W. A D gene is named only where the DNA matches it firmly.

>TRBV19|NA|TRBJ2-1
TGTGCCAGTAGGTGGAGCCACTCCTACAATGAGCAGTTCTTC
CASRWSHSYNEQFF
>TRBV7-6|TRBD1|TRBJ2-2
TGTGCCAGCAGCTGGACAGGGGGGTACACCGGGGAGCTGTTTTTT
CASSWTGGYTGELFF
>TRBV2|TRBD2|TRBJ2-1
TGTGCCAGCATAAGCGGGAGAATCTACAATGAGCAGTTCTTC
CASISGRIYNEQFF
>TRBV19|NA|TRBJ1-2
TGTGCCAGTATGGACAGTCCCATCGAGAGCTACACCTTC
CASMDSPIESYTF
>TRBV5-6|NA|TRBJ2-7
TGTGCCAGCAGCTTGTTCCTGTCCTACGAGCAGTACTTC
CASSLFLSYEQYF
>TRBV5-6|NA|TRBJ2-5
TGTGCCAGCAGCTTGGCCGTAGTGGAGACCCAGTACTTC
CASSLAVVETQYF
>TRBV15|NA|TRBJ1-2
TGTGCCACCACCCAGAGTGGGCCCTCCGAGGGTAAATATTATGGCTACACCTTC
CATTQSGPSEGKYYGYTF
>TRBV5-1|NA|TRBJ1-4
TGCGCCAGCAGCCCAGGGACAACTAATGAAAAACTGTTTTTT
CASSPGTTNEKLFF
>TRBV29-1|TRBD1|TRBJ2-6
TGCAGCGTTGTAGGCGATACAGGGGCCTTGGGGGCCAACGTCCTGACTTTC
CSVVGDTGALGANVLTF
>TRBV19|TRBD1|TRBJ1-5
TGTGCCAGTAGTATTTCCTTTACAGGGGGCAATCAGCCCCAGCATTTT
CASSISFTGGNQPQHF
>TRBV14|NA|TRBJ2-7
TGTGCCAGCAGCCAAGGCACGGGCTCCTACGAGCAGTACTTC
CASSQGTGSYEQYF
>TRBV19|NA|TRBJ2-7
TGTGCCAGTAGTATAGGCCCGGGCGGCGAGCAGTACTTC
CASSIGPGGEQYF
>TRBV11-2|TRBD2|TRBJ2-7
TGTGCCAGCAGCCCACCCCGCGCTAGCGGGATTCCCTACGAGCAGTACTTC
CASSPPRASGIPYEQYF
>TRBV9|NA|TRBJ1-5
TGTGCCAGCAGCGGACGGACGGATAGCAATCAGCCCCAGCATTTT
CASSGRTDSNQPQHF
>TRBV27|NA|TRBJ2-7
TGTGCCACCGGACATGGGGGGAGGTTATTCTACGAGCAGTACTTC
CATGHGGRLFYEQYF
>TRBV7-9|NA|TRBJ1-3
TGTGCCAGCAGCACTACCGGGGGTTCCGGAAACACCATATATTTT
CASSTTGGSGNTIYF
>TRBV7-2|TRBD1|TRBJ2-5
TGTGCCAGCAGCCCAAACAGGGGGAAAGAGACCCAGTACTTC
CASSPNRGKETQYF
>TRBV15|NA|TRBJ2-7
TGTGCCACCAGCAGAGAAGGTAGCTACGAGCAGTACTTC
CATSREGSYEQYF
>TRBV29-1|NA|TRBJ2-1
TGCAGCGTAGAGGACAGTTGGGGGTCCAATGAGCAGTTCTTC
CSVEDSWGSNEQFF
>TRBV28|NA|TRBJ1-5
TGTGCCAGCAGTCTCCTCATGGGACAGCCCCAGCATTTT
CASSLLMGQPQHF
>TRBV5-5|NA|TRBJ2-2
TGTGCCAGCAGCTTCGACAACACCGGGGAGCTGTTTTTT
CASSFDNTGELFF
>TRBV2|TRBD2|TRBJ2-1
TGTGCCAGCGGACTAGCTGGGAGGCAGTTCTTC
CASGLAGRQFF
>TRBV7-9|NA|TRBJ1-2
TGTGCCAGCAGCTGGGGGATGCCGGATGGCTACACCTTC
CASSWGMPDGYTF
>TRBV10-2|NA|TRBJ1-1
TGCGCCAGCAGTCCTTCGGGGGGATTCACTGAAGCTTTCTTT
CASSPSGGFTEAFF